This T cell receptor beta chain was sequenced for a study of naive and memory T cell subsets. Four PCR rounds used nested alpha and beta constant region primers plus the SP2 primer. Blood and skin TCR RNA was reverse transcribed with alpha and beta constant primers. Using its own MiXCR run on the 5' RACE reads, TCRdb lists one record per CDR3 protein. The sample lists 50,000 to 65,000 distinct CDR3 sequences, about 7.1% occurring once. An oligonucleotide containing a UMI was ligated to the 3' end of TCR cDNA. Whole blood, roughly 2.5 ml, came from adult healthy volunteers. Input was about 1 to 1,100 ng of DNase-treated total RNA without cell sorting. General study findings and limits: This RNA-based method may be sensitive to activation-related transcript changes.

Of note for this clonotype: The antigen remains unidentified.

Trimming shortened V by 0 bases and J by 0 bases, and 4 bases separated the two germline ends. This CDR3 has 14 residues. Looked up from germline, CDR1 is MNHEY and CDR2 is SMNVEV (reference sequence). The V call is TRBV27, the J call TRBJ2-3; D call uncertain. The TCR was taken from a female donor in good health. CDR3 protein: CASSLSESTDTQYF. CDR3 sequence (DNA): TGTGCCAGCAGTTTATCTGAAAGCACAGATACGCAGTATTTT.